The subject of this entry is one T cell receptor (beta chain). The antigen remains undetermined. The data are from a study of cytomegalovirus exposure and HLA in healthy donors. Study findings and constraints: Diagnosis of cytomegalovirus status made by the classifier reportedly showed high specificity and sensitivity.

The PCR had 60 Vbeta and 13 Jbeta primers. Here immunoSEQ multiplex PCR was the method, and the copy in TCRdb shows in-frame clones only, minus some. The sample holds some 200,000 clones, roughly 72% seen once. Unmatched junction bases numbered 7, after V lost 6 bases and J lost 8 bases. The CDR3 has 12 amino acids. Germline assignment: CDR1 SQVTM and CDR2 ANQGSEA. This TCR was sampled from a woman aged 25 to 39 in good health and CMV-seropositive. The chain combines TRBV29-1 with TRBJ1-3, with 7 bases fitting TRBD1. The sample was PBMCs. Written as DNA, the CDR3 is TGCAGCGTCCGGACAGGCCAAGACACCATATATTTT. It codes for CSVRTGQDTIYF.